This T cell receptor beta chain appears in the sequencing data of a study of vaccination and CD4 T cells after COVID-19. About the research overall: Post-vaccine sampling followed dose two by a median approximately 70 days (range 14 to 241). Cellular stimulation was performed using overlapping spike peptides derived from SARS-CoV-2, HCoV-NL63, HCoV-OC43 and HCoV-229E.

With regard to this clonotype: Its antigen is undetermined. One end of the junction is discordant with germline, which a read error may explain.

The Oncomine TCR Beta short-read assay generated sequence data from the DNA of cultured CD4+ T cells. The genomic DNA was obtained from cultured CD4+ T cells by extraction with the QIAamp micro DNA kit. TCRdb re-analysed the PCR reads in MiXCR, keeping a single row per CDR3 protein. The sample holds about 11,000 distinct CDR3 sequences, 56% seen once. This CDR3 has 13 amino acids. Germline V lookup: CDR1 SEHNR, CDR2 FQNEAQ (reference sequence). Documented treatment: roughly nine-day PBMC culture with coronavirus spike peptide pools or control peptides (ViraFEST assay). The J gene is TRBJ1-6, the V gene TRBV7-9; a possible D gene is TRBD1 (5 bases). Sample: CD4+ T cells from blood, cultured in vitro. This receptor was identified in a human donor who had recovered from COVID-19. The CDR3 DNA sequence: TGTGCCAACAGCCCGGGGGTGAATTCACCCCTCCACTTT. It encodes CANSPGVNSPLHF.